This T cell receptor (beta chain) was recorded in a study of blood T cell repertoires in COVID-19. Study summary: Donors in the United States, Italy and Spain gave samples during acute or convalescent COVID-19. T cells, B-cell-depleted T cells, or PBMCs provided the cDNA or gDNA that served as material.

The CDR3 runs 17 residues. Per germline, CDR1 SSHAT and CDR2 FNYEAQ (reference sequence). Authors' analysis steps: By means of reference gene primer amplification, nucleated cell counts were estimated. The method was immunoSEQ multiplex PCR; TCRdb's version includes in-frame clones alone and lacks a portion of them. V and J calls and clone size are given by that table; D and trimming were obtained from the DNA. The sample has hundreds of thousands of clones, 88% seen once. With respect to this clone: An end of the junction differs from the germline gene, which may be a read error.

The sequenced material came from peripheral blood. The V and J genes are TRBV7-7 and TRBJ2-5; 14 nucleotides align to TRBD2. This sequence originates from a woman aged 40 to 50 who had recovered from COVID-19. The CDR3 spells CASSFGTSGSMGETQYF. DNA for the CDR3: TGTGCTAGCAGCTTCGGGACTAGCGGGAGTATGGGGGAGACCCAGTACTTC.